This T cell receptor (beta chain) is drawn from a study of T cells in Graves' hyperthyroidism and ophthalmopathy. General observations from the study: Blood also carried most thyroid clonotypes expanded above 0.001. Using 13 V-J features, a model discriminated ophthalmopathy from stable hyperthyroidism. Ophthalmopathy, which appeared later, was predicted by the model a median roughly 6.6 months before onset.

RNA transcripts yielded amplified TCR beta CDR3 regions. First-round RT-PCR targeting the TCR CDR3 was performed with the HTBI primer set. TCRdb re-derived calls from the multiplex PCR reads in MiXCR, one entry per CDR3 protein. Among 550,000 to 700,000 distinct CDR3 sequences listed, about 45% were seen once. Details on this clonotype: The antigen is unknown.

Germline V CDR1 and CDR2: KGHDR, SFDVKD. This CDR3 has 13 residues. V trimming: 10 bases; J trimming: 2 bases; junction bases outside the gene matches: 3. Orbital computed tomography and thyroid ultrasound, together with serum TRAb and thyroxine and clinical symptoms, were used for diagnoses. The material sequenced was peripheral blood or thyroid tissue (not recorded which). The rearrangement links TRBV24-1 to TRBJ1-5; TRBD1 matches at 8 bases. This clonotype originated in an adult woman with Graves' disease, either hyperthyroidism or ophthalmopathy (not recorded which). In DNA, the CDR3 is TGTGCCACGGCGACAGGGGGCAATCAGCCCCAGCATTTT. This gives the protein CATATGGNQPQHF.